The next 26 T cell receptor beta chains were all read from a single sample in a study of T cell responses to AZD1222 COVID-19 vaccine. Measured with immunoSEQ multiplex PCR; TCRdb has only the in-frame clones, and not every one. The sample contains 120,000 to 150,000 clones, approximately 90% of which appear only once. The sample here was peripheral blood, taken on day 0 of AZD1222 vaccination. The source of these receptors is an adult in good health.

J is TRBJ1-2 and V is TRBV5-1; 8 bases agree with TRBD1. CDR3 length: 13 amino acids. Germline V gene data show CDR1 as SGHRS and CDR2 as YFSETQ. After removal of 0 bases from V and 7 bases from J, the junction contained 2 bases not matched to a gene. The CDR3 protein is CASSLAQGGGYTF. The CDR3 nucleotides read TGCGCCAGCAGCTTGGCACAGGGGGGTGGCTACACCTTC.

The chain combines TRBV7-9 with TRBJ1-6; 7 bases align to TRBD1. V was pared by 5 bases and J by 8 bases, with 6 bases of the junction left unmatched. The CDR3 sequence is 14 residues long. Germline CDR1 SEHNR, CDR2 FQNEAQ (reference sequence). Here the CDR3 DNA reads TGTGCCAGCAGCCCCGTTGGGACAGATTCACCCCTCCACTTT. Amino acid sequence: CASSPVGTDSPLHF.

The chain joins TRBV7-9 to TRBJ1-2; D unclear. The CDR3 loop spans 14 amino acids. CDR1 and CDR2 (germline): SEHNR, FQNEAQ (reference sequence). The germline V and J ends were trimmed by 5 bases and 8 bases, with 18 bases remaining between them. CDR3 sequence (DNA): TGTGCCAGCAGCCCCGGGCGGCCGACGCTCGGCTACACCTTC. The encoded protein is CASSPGRPTLGYTF.

V usage is TRBV7-8 and J usage is TRBJ2-7, with D uncertain. With 1 base removed from V and 4 bases from J, the gap between germline ends came to 11 bases. Per germline, CDR1 SGHVS and CDR2 FQNEAQ. This CDR3 is 14 amino acids long. The CDR3 loop is CASSLGGPSYEQYF. CDR3 nucleotides: TGTGCCAGCAGCTTAGGGGGTCCCTCTTACGAGCAGTACTTC.

This clone was seen a single time. This chain connects TRBV6-5 to TRBJ2-7; 7 nucleotides agree with TRBD1. The CDR3 has 15 residues. V gave up 7 bases and J gave up 6 bases; unmatched junction bases: 15. Germline assignment: CDR1 MNHEY and CDR2 SVGAGI. CDR3: CASNLGGQWPLEQYF. The CDR3 nucleotides read TGTGCCAGCAATCTAGGGGGACAGTGGCCCCTCGAGCAGTACTTC.

This rearrangement joins TRBV2 to TRBJ1-5; D not certain. Germline assignment: CDR1 SNHLY and CDR2 FYNNEI. The CDR3 is made up of 15 amino acids. The V and J ends lost 4 bases and 1 base respectively, with 11 bases between them. CDR3 DNA: TGTGCCAGCAGTGGATCAGTTATCAGCAATCAGCCCCAGCATTTT. Translation gives CASSGSVISNQPQHF.

V gene TRBV5-8 combines with J gene TRBJ1-6, with TRBD1 identical over 8 bases. The ends lost 4 bases at V and 6 bases at J; junction bases unmatched: 9. This CDR3 is built from 16 residues. The germline V gene has CDR1 SGHTS and CDR2 YDEGEE. The chain's CDR3 is CASSGADRGANSPLHF. DNA for the CDR3: TGTGCCAGCAGCGGTGCCGACAGGGGCGCTAATTCACCCCTCCACTTT.

The gene calls are TRBV2 and TRBJ1-4; D is perhaps TRBD1 (5 bases). V was clipped by 7 bases and J by 8 bases, with 11 bases between them. The CDR3 contains 12 residues. CDR1 is SNHLY and CDR2 is FYNNEI in the germline V gene. CDR3 residues: CASKRGREKLFF. CDR3 sequence (DNA): TGTGCCAGCAAAAGGGGCCGGGAAAAACTGTTTTTT.

The V and J genes are TRBV2 and TRBJ1-2; 8 bases are a match to TRBD1. Trimming removed 7 bases from V and 5 bases from J; junction bases left unmatched: 6. The germline V gene encodes CDR1 SNHLY and CDR2 FYNNEI. There are 13 residues in the CDR3. CDR3 sequence (DNA): TGTGCCAGCAACTCAGACAGGGGTTATGGCTACACCTTC. Amino acids: CASNSDRGYGYTF.

This chain links TRBV14 with TRBJ2-3; D remains ambiguous. V was clipped by 0 bases and J by 1 base, with 11 bases between them. Germline V gene lookup returns CDR1 SGHDN and CDR2 FVKESK. CDR3 length: 16 residues. The CDR3 spells CASSQDTHRGTDTQYF. The CDR3 DNA sequence: TGTGCCAGCAGCCAAGATACCCACAGAGGCACAGATACGCAGTATTTT. The variable domain in full, with the rest retrieved from reference TRBV14 and TRBJ2-3, is EAGVTQFPSHSVIEKGQTVTLRCDPISGHDNLYWYRRVMGKEIKFLLHFVKESKQDESGMPNNRFLAERTGGTYSTLKVQPAELEDSGVYFCASSQDTHRGTDTQYFGPGTRLTVL.

The CDR3 DNA reads as TGTGCCAGCAGGCCGAGGAGAGGGGAGGCAAACACCATATATTTT. Protein: CASRPRRGEANTIYF. The chain employs TRBV28 and TRBJ1-3; tentatively, D is TRBD1 (5 bases). The CDR3 contains 15 residues. Looked up from germline, CDR1 is MDHEN and CDR2 is SYDVKM. V dropped 6 bases and J dropped 6 bases, with 18 bases sitting between them.

The rearrangement uses TRBV7-3 and TRBJ2-3, with 9 positions matching TRBD2. The CDR3 runs to 16 residues. CDR1 is SGHTA, CDR2 FQGTGA, per germline. The J segment lost 1 base and the V segment lost 2 bases, leaving 4 bases of the junction unmatched. The CDR3: CASSLGQRGGTDTQYF. In DNA, the CDR3 is TGTGCCAGCAGCTTAGGTCAGCGGGGGGGCACAGATACGCAGTATTTT.

The chain joins TRBV6-4 to TRBJ2-1; the match to TRBD2 covers 10 bases. Losses at the gene ends were 4 bases for V and 5 bases for J; bases not matched to a gene: 8. CDR1 is MRHNA, CDR2 SNTAGT, per germline. The CDR3 length is 16 residues. The DNA of the CDR3 is TGTGCCAGCAGTGCTACAGCGGGGGGGCCGGACAATGAGCAGTTCTTC. This codes for CASSATAGGPDNEQFF.

The chain is built from TRBV11-2 and TRBJ2-7; D tentatively fits TRBD1 or TRBD2 (5 bases each). The germline V gene has CDR1 SGHAT and CDR2 FQNNGV. V was shortened by 2 bases and J by 0 bases, with 17 bases between the two germline ends. The CDR3 has 17 amino acids. CDR3 DNA: TGTGCCAGCAGCTTACCCTCGGGACCGAGGGGCTCCTACGAGCAGTACTTC. The encoded protein is CASSLPSGPRGSYEQYF.

The CDR3 is CASSIDLPLAGGPYEQYF. In DNA, the CDR3 is TGTGCCAGTAGTATAGATCTCCCTCTGGCGGGGGGACCCTACGAGCAGTACTTC. The rearrangement joins TRBV19 to TRBJ2-7, with 8 positions matching TRBD2. The CDR3 runs to 18 residues. J was trimmed by 2 bases and V by 0 bases; bases with no gene match: 12. Germline V gives CDR1 LNHDA, CDR2 SQIVND (reference sequence).

This clone was found once. This chain uses TRBV7-9 with TRBJ1-2; 7 nucleotides align to TRBD1. CDR1 is SEHNR and CDR2 is FQNEAQ in the germline V gene (reference sequence). The junction had 8 bases not matched to a gene; V was cut back by 1 base and J by 3 bases. CDR3 size: 16 residues. CDR3 sequence (DNA): TGTGCCAGCAGCTTAGGTCCCGGGACAGCAGACTATGGCTACACCTTC. Protein product: CASSLGPGTADYGYTF.

The rearrangement joins TRBV5-4 to TRBJ2-1, with 8 bases identical to TRBD2. The CDR3 covers 14 residues. The V gene's germline CDR1 is SGHNT and CDR2 YYREEE (reference sequence). Unmatched junction bases numbered 5, after V lost 3 bases and J lost 6 bases. CDR3 region: CASSSGLVTNEQFF. The CDR3 coding sequence is TGTGCCAGCAGCTCGGGACTAGTTACCAATGAGCAGTTCTTC.

CDR3 DNA sequence: TGTGCCAGTAGTATGGGACGGGAGGGCACTGAGCAGTTCTTC. Its protein product is CASSMGREGTEQFF. The chain combines TRBV19 with TRBJ2-1, with 8 bases identical to TRBD2. The germline gives CDR1 LNHDA, CDR2 SQIVND (reference sequence). The CDR3 loop spans 14 amino acids. Trimming removed 3 bases from V and 9 bases from J; junction bases left unmatched: 7.

A note on this clone: Other DNA sequences in the same sample also yield this CDR3. V and J are TRBV24-1 and TRBJ1-1, with D possibly TRBD1 on 5 matching bases. Germline V gene lookup returns CDR1 KGHDR and CDR2 SFDVKD. Deletions cut 4 bases from V and 3 bases from J, with 8 bases between. The CDR3 is 13 residues long. CDR3 sequence (DNA): TGTGCCACCAGTGAAGGGGCCGACACTGAAGCTTTCTTT. This codes for CATSEGADTEAFF.

In this sample, this clone turned up once. The V and J genes are TRBV19 and TRBJ2-1; D may be TRBD1 (5 bases). CDR3 length: 15 amino acids. V was cut by 7 bases and J by 1 base, with 14 bases left in between. Germline CDR1 and CDR2: LNHDA and SQIVND (reference sequence). The CDR3 is CASTGRGRSYNEQFF. The CDR3 nucleotides read TGTGCCAGTACTGGAAGGGGAAGATCCTACAATGAGCAGTTCTTC.

The chain combines TRBV5-1 with TRBJ2-3; D gene ambiguous. Per germline, CDR1 SGHRS and CDR2 YFSETQ. Trimming left V 7 bases short and J 4 bases short, with 16 bases between. This CDR3 comprises 14 residues. CDR3 nucleotides: TGCGCCAGCTTCCCGGCCAACGGAGCAGATACGCAGTATTTT. Translating it yields CASFPANGADTQYF.

This chain links TRBV11-2 with TRBJ2-7; no clear D gene. Trimming shortened V by 2 bases and J by 0 bases, and 14 bases separated the two germline ends. Germline CDR1 is SGHAT and CDR2 is FQNNGV. CDR3 size: 16 residues. In DNA form, the CDR3 reads TGTGCCAGCAGCTTACGGGCGCAATCAAGCTCCTACGAGCAGTACTTC. Its translation: CASSLRAQSSSYEQYF.

The chain joins TRBV5-1 to TRBJ1-1, with D perhaps TRBD1 (6 bases). Per germline, CDR1 SGHRS and CDR2 YFSETQ. There are 13 residues in the CDR3. The V end was cut by 2 bases, the J end by 4 bases, with 9 bases between. The CDR3 is CASSFEGGTEAFF. The CDR3 coding sequence is TGCGCCAGCAGCTTCGAGGGGGGCACTGAAGCTTTCTTT.

This clone was counted between two and nine times. The chain couples TRBV5-1 to TRBJ2-3; 8 nucleotides align to TRBD2. This CDR3 contains 14 residues. Trimming took 3 bases from V and 1 from J; bases not matched to a gene: 1. Looked up from germline, CDR1 is SGHRS and CDR2 is YFSETQ. The CDR3 DNA reads as TGCGCCAGCAGCTACGGGGGGGGCACAGATACGCAGTATTTT. Translating gives CASSYGGGTDTQYF.

The rearrangement uses TRBV28 and TRBJ2-3, with 9 bases lining up with TRBD2. The CDR3 totals 15 residues. V lost 5 bases, J lost 1 base, and 4 bases stayed unmatched. Germline V gives CDR1 MDHEN, CDR2 SYDVKM. CDR3 DNA: TGTGCCAGCAGTAAAGCGGGGGGCCGCACAGATACGCAGTATTTT. It translates to CASSKAGGRTDTQYF. The variable domain in full, with the rest retrieved from reference TRBV28 and TRBJ2-3, is DVKVTQSSRYLVKRTGEKVFLECVQDMDHENMFWYRQDPGLGLRLIYFSYDVKMKEKGDIPEGYSVSREKKERFSLILESASTNQTSMYLCASSKAGGRTDTQYFGPGTRLTVL.

V is TRBV29-1 and J is TRBJ1-5; D possibly corresponds to TRBD1 (5 bases). This CDR3 contains 13 residues. In germline, CDR1 is SQVTM, CDR2 ANQGSEA. The V end lost 7 bases, the J end lost 7 bases, and 17 bases lay between the germline ends. CDR3 protein: CSAVLTEGQPQHF. The CDR3 region has the DNA TGCAGCGCTGTACTGACAGAGGGCCAGCCCCAGCATTTT.